This record covers a single TCR beta chain. The antigen is undetermined. A clone one base away is much larger, so this may be a read error. This entry is derived from a study of identical twins. Study observations and caveats: Excess sharing between twins was weaker in beta out-of-frame sequences. Insertion counts were lower in abundant cord blood beta clonotypes, a trend that memory repertoires did not show.

CDR3 length: 13 residues. V was trimmed by 5 bases and J by 11 bases, leaving 18 bases between them. CDR1 and CDR2 from the germline V gene are MNHNY and SVGAGI (reference sequence). TCRdb re-derived calls from the 5' RACE reads in MiXCR, one entry per CDR3 protein. The sample has some 1,600,000 distinct CDR3 sequences, 25% to 35% seen once. This receptor was obtained from a newborn girl in good health. The chain joins TRBV6-6 to TRBJ2-5; TRBD2 is a possible D gene (5 bases). Input material: cord blood. This CDR3 reads CASSPYDGDEQYF. The CDR3, as DNA: TGTGCCAGCAGTCCCTACGACGGGGATGAGCAGTACTTC.